These 12 T cell receptor beta chains share one sample of origin, sequenced in a study of Tregs in tolerant kidney transplant recipients. Assay used: immunoSEQ multiplex PCR; TCRdb lists only in-frame clones, some missing. Of some 55,000 clones in the sample, 65% to 85% were seen once. The sequencing input was CD4+ T cells from blood. Source of these receptors: a human donor in good health.

The J gene is TRBJ1-3, the V gene TRBV6-5; a weak D match, TRBD1 (6 bases). Trimming took 6 bases from V and 8 from J, leaving 8 bases between them. The germline gives CDR1 MNHEY, CDR2 SVGAGI. This CDR3 comprises 11 residues. CDR3 sequence: CASRRQDTIYF. In DNA form, the CDR3 reads TGTGCCAGCAGGAGACAGGACACCATATATTTT.

This chain links TRBV2 with TRBJ2-3; D could derive from TRBD1 or TRBD2 (5 bases each). V was cut by 4 bases and J by 5 bases, with 22 bases left in between. Germline CDR1 reads SNHLY; CDR2 reads FYNNEI. This CDR3 is 17 amino acids long. In DNA form, the CDR3 reads TGTGCCAGCAGTGTAGAGGGCAGGGCCAGCGCAGGAGATACGCAGTATTTT. Translation: CASSVEGRASAGDTQYF.

The gene calls are TRBV5-1 and TRBJ2-7; 8 bases fit TRBD1. The junction had 7 bases not matched to a gene; V was cut back by 4 bases and J by 4 bases. The CDR3 is 14 residues long. CDR1 is SGHRS, CDR2 YFSETQ, per germline. The CDR3 loop reads CASSSRTGFYEQYF. As DNA, the CDR3 is TGCGCCAGCAGCAGTCGGACAGGGTTTTACGAGCAGTACTTC.

The gene calls are TRBV19 and TRBJ1-5; 7 bases match TRBD1. The length of the CDR3 is 18 residues. The ends lost 2 bases at V and 6 bases at J; junction bases unmatched: 16. Germline CDR1 is LNHDA and CDR2 is SQIVND (reference sequence). In DNA, the CDR3 is TGTGCCAGTAGTATATTGTCACAGAGGGGGCCGGGCGCTCAGCCCCAGCATTTT. Amino acids: CASSILSQRGPGAQPQHF.

This clone has at least ten counts. This rearrangement joins TRBV9 to TRBJ2-2, with TRBD2 as a possible D gene (6 bases). Trimming pared 0 bases from V and 7 bases from J, leaving 13 bases between. CDR1 is SGDLS, CDR2 YYNGEE, per germline. The CDR3 extends over 15 amino acids. For the CDR3, the DNA is TGTGCCAGCAGCGTAGGGGACTCCTCCGGCGGGGAGCTGTTTTTT. This codes for CASSVGDSSGGELFF.

In this sample, this clone turned up once. The chain has TRBV18 and TRBJ1-5, with 7 bases lining up with TRBD1. V trimming: 1 base; J trimming: 0 bases; junction bases outside the gene matches: 3. CDR1 KGHSH and CDR2 LQKENI come from the germline V gene. The CDR3 length is 16 residues. The CDR3 bases are TGTGCCAGCTCACCACAGGGGGCCGGTAGCAATCAGCCCCAGCATTTT. This gives the protein CASSPQGAGSNQPQHF.

The chain joins TRBV7-2 to TRBJ1-4; no definite D call. V lost 1 base and J lost 8, with 5 bases in between. Germline CDR1 SGHTA, CDR2 FQGNSA. CDR3 length: 12 amino acids. The CDR3 nucleotides are TGTGCCAGCAGCTTAGAAAGGGAAAAACTGTTTTTT. This encodes CASSLEREKLFF.

The chain is built from TRBV19 and TRBJ1-3; TRBD1 agrees at 8 bases. J was trimmed by 0 bases and V by 6 bases; bases with no gene match: 4. Germline V gene sequence: CDR1 LNHDA, CDR2 SQIVND (reference sequence). The CDR3 spans 15 residues. This CDR3 reads CASRDRDNSGNTIYF. The DNA of the CDR3 is TGTGCCAGTAGGGACAGGGATAACTCTGGAAACACCATATATTTT.

The V call is TRBV2, the J call TRBJ2-3; 13 bases are a match to TRBD2. Germline assignment: CDR1 SNHLY and CDR2 FYNNEI. V trimming: 4 bases; J trimming: 3 bases; junction bases outside the gene matches: 1. This CDR3 region has 15 residues. Here the CDR3 DNA reads TGTGCCAGCAGTGGGGGACTAGCGGGAACAGATACGCAGTATTTT. Protein sequence: CASSGGLAGTDTQYF.

The chain couples TRBV9 to TRBJ2-7; TRBD1 aligns across 9 bases. The CDR3 contains 15 residues. Germline-derived CDR1 and CDR2 are SGDLS and YYNGEE. The junction had 7 bases not matched to a gene; V was cut back by 0 bases and J by 6 bases. CDR3 in DNA: TGTGCCAGCAGCGTAGAACAGGGGGCGAATTTCGAGCAGTACTTC. This encodes CASSVEQGANFEQYF.

The chain has TRBV7-6 and TRBJ2-7; 7 bases align to TRBD2. With V trimmed by 6 bases and J by 1 base, 12 bases remained unmatched. This CDR3 comprises 16 residues. Germline V CDR1 and CDR2: SGHVS, FNYEAQ. CDR3 in amino acids: CASRIAPGGPSYEQYF. The CDR3, as DNA: TGTGCCAGCAGGATAGCACCGGGAGGTCCGTCCTACGAGCAGTACTTC.

V usage is TRBV5-1 and J usage is TRBJ1-4; 9 bases are shared with TRBD1. The CDR3 runs 14 residues. Germline CDR1 SGHRS, CDR2 YFSETQ. Losses at the gene ends were 2 bases for V and 5 bases for J; bases not matched to a gene: 1. Here the CDR3 DNA reads TGCGCCAGCAGCTTCGGGACAGGGAATGAAAAACTGTTTTTT. Its protein is CASSFGTGNEKLFF. Full variable domain (missing parts from reference TRBV5-1 and TRBJ1-4): KAGVTQTPRYLIKTRGQQVTLSCSPISGHRSVSWYQQTPGQGLQFLFEYFSETQRNKGNFPGRFSGRQFSNSRSEMNVSTLELGDSALYLCASSFGTGNEKLFFGSGTQLSVL.